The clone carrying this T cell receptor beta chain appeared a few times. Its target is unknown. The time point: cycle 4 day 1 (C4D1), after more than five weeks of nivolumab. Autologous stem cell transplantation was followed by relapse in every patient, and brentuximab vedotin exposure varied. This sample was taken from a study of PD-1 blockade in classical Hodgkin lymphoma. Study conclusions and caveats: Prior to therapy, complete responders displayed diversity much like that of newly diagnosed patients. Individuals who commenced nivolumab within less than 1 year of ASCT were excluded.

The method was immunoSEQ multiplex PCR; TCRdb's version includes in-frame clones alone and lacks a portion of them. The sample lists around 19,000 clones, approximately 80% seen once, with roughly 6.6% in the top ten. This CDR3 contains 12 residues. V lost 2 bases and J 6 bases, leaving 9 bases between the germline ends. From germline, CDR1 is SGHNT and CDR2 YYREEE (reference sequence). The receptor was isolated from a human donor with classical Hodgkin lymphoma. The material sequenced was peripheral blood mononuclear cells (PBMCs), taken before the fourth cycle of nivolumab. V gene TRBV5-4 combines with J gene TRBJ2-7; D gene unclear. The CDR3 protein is CASSFGPSEQYF. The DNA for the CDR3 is TGTGCCAGCAGCTTTGGACCCTCCGAGCAGTACTTC.